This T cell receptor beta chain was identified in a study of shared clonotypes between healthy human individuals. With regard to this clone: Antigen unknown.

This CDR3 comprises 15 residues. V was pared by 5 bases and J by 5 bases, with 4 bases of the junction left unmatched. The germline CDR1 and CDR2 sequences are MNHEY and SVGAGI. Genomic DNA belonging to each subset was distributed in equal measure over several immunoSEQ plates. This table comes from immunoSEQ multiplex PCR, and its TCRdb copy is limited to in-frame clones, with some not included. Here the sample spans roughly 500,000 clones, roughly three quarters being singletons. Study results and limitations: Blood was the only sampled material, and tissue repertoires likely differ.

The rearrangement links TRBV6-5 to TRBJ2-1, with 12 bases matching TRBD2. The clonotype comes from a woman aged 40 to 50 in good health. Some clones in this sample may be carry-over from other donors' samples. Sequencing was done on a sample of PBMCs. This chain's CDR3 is CASSRRTSGNNEQFF. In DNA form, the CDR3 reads TGTGCCAGCAGTCGAAGGACTAGCGGGAACAATGAGCAGTTCTTC.